A single sample gave rise to the 10 T cell receptor beta chains below, sequenced in a study of blood T cell repertoires in COVID-19. Sequencing was performed with immunoSEQ multiplex PCR; in TCRdb, only in-frame clones are kept and a portion is missing. Of 43,000 or so clones detected, around 86% appear once; the ten largest clones hold about 17%. Sequenced input: peripheral blood. These receptor sequences come from a man in his sixties with active or convalescent COVID-19.

J is TRBJ2-4 and V is TRBV5-1; perhaps TRBD1 as D (5 bases). This CDR3 is 12 amino acids long. The germline gives CDR1 SGHRS, CDR2 YFSETQ. Trimming cost V 4 bases and J 6 bases, with 8 bases left between them. The CDR3 region has the DNA TGCGCCAGCAGCCCCACAGGAAACATTCAGTACTTC. Protein: CASSPTGNIQYF.

The chain recombines TRBV12-3 or TRBV12-4 with TRBJ1-1; a weak D match, TRBD1 (6 bases). Trimming removed 8 bases from V and 6 bases from J, with 16 bases in between. The CDR3 has 13 amino acids. The CDR3 here is CASSNGGAAEAFF. In nucleotides, the CDR3 is TGTGCCAGCTCGAATGGGGGGGCTGCTGAAGCTTTCTTT.

As regards this clone: Other DNA sequences from this sample encode an identical CDR3 as well. This chain connects TRBV7-2 to TRBJ2-5, with TRBD2 as a possible D gene (7 bases). V lost 3 bases to trimming and J lost 5 bases, with 10 bases between them. CDR3 size: 13 residues. The germline V gene encodes CDR1 SGHTA and CDR2 FQGNSA. The CDR3 bases are TGTGCCAGCAGCTTCCGGGGGGCGGAGACCCAGTACTTC. It encodes CASSFRGAETQYF.

This chain links TRBV18 with TRBJ2-1, with D unclear. In germline, CDR1 is KGHSH, CDR2 LQKENI. CDR3 length equals 14 residues. V gave up 3 bases and J gave up 6 bases, with 12 bases separating them. The CDR3 sequence: CASSPSGQRNEQFF. The CDR3 bases are TGTGCCAGCTCACCGTCGGGTCAGCGCAATGAGCAGTTCTTC.

The J gene is TRBJ2-3, the V gene TRBV2; 11 bases fit TRBD2. CDR3 length: 16 residues. The V gene end was trimmed by 6 bases and the J gene end by 0 bases; junction bases not matched to a gene: 5. CDR1 and CDR2 (germline): SNHLY, FYNNEI. The CDR3 bases are TGTGCCAGCAGAGTAGGGACTAGCGGAAGCACAGATACGCAGTATTTT. Amino acids: CASRVGTSGSTDTQYF.

This clone occurred once. This rearrangement joins TRBV9 to TRBJ2-2; D gene ambiguous. Germline V gene sequence: CDR1 SGDLS, CDR2 YYNGEE. V lost 0 bases, J lost 6 bases, and 12 bases lay in between. This CDR3 has 15 residues. CDR3 region: CASSVGRNDSGELFF. The CDR3 DNA follows: TGTGCCAGCAGCGTAGGTAGGAACGACTCCGGGGAGCTGTTTTTT.

The gene calls are TRBV5-1 and TRBJ1-1, with TRBD1 matching over 7 bases. The germline CDR1 and CDR2 sequences are SGHRS and YFSETQ. The CDR3 has 15 amino acids. Germline trimming cut 3 bases from V and 1 base from J; bases unmatched to any gene: 6. The CDR3 sequence is CASSSQQGRNTEAFF. In DNA, the CDR3 is TGCGCCAGCAGCTCTCAACAGGGGCGGAACACTGAAGCTTTCTTT.

The CDR3 DNA follows: TGCAGCGTTGAACAAGCCGGTTTTGGAAACACCATATATTTT. Residues: CSVEQAGFGNTIYF. The chain combines TRBV29-1 with TRBJ1-3; no reliable D call. Germline V gives CDR1 SQVTM, CDR2 ANQGSEA. V was cut by 2 bases and J by 3 bases, with 11 bases left in between. The CDR3 runs 14 residues.

This clone was seen only a few times. The chain is built from TRBV7-9 and TRBJ1-2; 7 bases agree with TRBD1. The germline V gene has CDR1 SEHNR and CDR2 FQNEAQ (reference sequence). V gave up 0 bases and J gave up 3 bases; unmatched junction bases: 1. CDR3 size: 14 residues. The CDR3 nucleotides are TGTGCCAGCAGCTTAGCGGACAGGTACTATGGCTACACCTTC. It translates to CASSLADRYYGYTF.

The chain combines TRBV18 with TRBJ1-4; D remains unclear. With 6 bases removed from V and 0 bases from J, the gap between germline ends came to 11 bases. Per the germline V gene, CDR1 is KGHSH and CDR2 is LQKENI. The CDR3 loop spans 15 amino acids. The CDR3 region has the DNA TGTGCCAGCTCCCCCGCGGATGCAACTAATGAAAAACTGTTTTTT. Translated, it gives CASSPADATNEKLFF.